What follows are 14 T cell receptor beta chains derived from one specimen sequenced in a study of metastatic and nonmetastatic thyroid tumors (dated by TCRdb to the early 2020s). No patient had received any treatment before thyroid surgery. The method behind the library was PCR. Reads for this sample came from an Illumina HiSeq 4000. The public reads were run again by TCRdb, first through fastp at Q25 and then through MiXCR, and only productive beta chains were kept. In all, the sample holds about 82,000 clones, and around an eighth of those were seen once. Roughly 9.6% of the sample is in the top ten clones. Sequencing was carried out using tumor tissue. The receptors shown here come from a female donor with papillary thyroid cancer or a benign thyroid nodule (not recorded which). Some clones in this sample may be carry-over from other donors' samples.

This clone is medium-sized (0.01 to 0.1%). This chain connects TRBV2 to TRBJ2-1; 11 nucleotides match TRBD2. Germline V gives CDR1 SNHLY, CDR2 FYNNEI. V shed 6 bases and J 3 bases; nucleotides not matched to a gene: 4. The CDR3 is made up of 15 amino acids. The CDR3 region has the DNA TGTGCCAGCAGCCTGGGACTAGCGGACTACAATGAGCAGTTCTTC. As protein: CASSLGLADYNEQFF. Full variable domain (remainder filled in from reference TRBV2 and TRBJ2-1): EPEVTQTPSHQVTQMGQEVILRCVPISNHLYFYWYRQILGQKVEFLVSFYNNEISEKSEIFDDQFSVERPDGSNFTLKIRSTKLEDSAMYFCASSLGLADYNEQFFGPGTRLTVL.

This clone was detected ten times or more. The genes are TRBV12-3 or TRBV12-4 and TRBJ2-1; TRBD2 matches at 7 bases. V shed 2 bases and J 4 bases; nucleotides not matched to a gene: 8. The CDR3 has 16 amino acids. CDR3: CASSLSAAGRYNEQFF. CDR3 DNA sequence: TGTGCCAGCAGTTTATCTGCAGCGGGAAGATACAATGAGCAGTTCTTC.

This clone was detected ten times or more. The V call is TRBV5-1, the J call TRBJ2-7; D may be TRBD1 (6 bases). With 0 bases removed from V and 3 bases from J, the gap between germline ends came to 13 bases. The germline V gene encodes CDR1 SGHRS and CDR2 YFSETQ. The CDR3 totals 15 residues. The CDR3 sequence: CASSLAAQGIYEQYF. CDR3 DNA sequence: TGCGCCAGCAGCTTGGCGGCACAGGGAATCTACGAGCAGTACTTC.

This clone was recorded at least ten times. The genes are TRBV6-2 or TRBV6-3 and TRBJ1-1, with 8 bases that match TRBD1. Germline V gene lookup returns CDR1 MNHEY and CDR2 SVGEGT. The CDR3 spans 14 residues. V trimming: 4 bases; J trimming: 9 bases; junction bases outside the gene matches: 10. The CDR3 is CASSFTGGTNKAFF. Written as DNA, the CDR3 is TGTGCCAGCAGTTTCACAGGGGGTACCAATAAAGCTTTCTTT.

This clone is classed as medium-sized. This chain joins TRBV27 and TRBJ2-7; 12 nucleotides match TRBD2. The trim removed 6 bases at V and 5 bases at J, leaving 8 bases unmatched. Germline lookup yields CDR1 MNHEY and CDR2 SMNVEV (reference sequence). The length of the CDR3 is 15 residues. DNA of the CDR3: TGTGCCAGCAGGCCTCCGGGACTAGCGGGTAACGAGCAGTACTTC. Its protein product is CASRPPGLAGNEQYF.

This clone was counted many times. The chain joins TRBV12-3 or TRBV12-4 to TRBJ2-5, with 10 bases that match TRBD2. V was pared by 2 bases and J by 5 bases, with 5 bases of the junction left unmatched. The CDR3 consists of 15 residues. This CDR3 reads CASSLLSGRRETQYF. Written as DNA, the CDR3 is TGTGCCAGCAGTTTACTTAGCGGGAGGAGGGAGACCCAGTACTTC.

This clone has ten or more counts. This rearrangement joins TRBV24-1 to TRBJ2-3; no clear D. Per the germline V gene, CDR1 is KGHDR and CDR2 is SFDVKD. The V gene lost 5 bases and the J gene lost 3 bases, with 2 bases spanning the gap. This CDR3 region has 11 residues. CDR3 protein: CATSATDTQYF. The CDR3 coding sequence is TGTGCCACCAGTGCGACAGATACGCAGTATTTT.

On this clone itself: The junction departs from the called germline gene at one end, perhaps through a read error. The V and J genes are TRBV6-1 and TRBJ1-1, with a possible D match to TRBD1 (5 bases). Germline CDR1 MNHNS, CDR2 SASEGT. The CDR3 contains 14 residues. The CDR3 bases are TGTGCCAGCACCACTACAGGACTGGGCACTGAAGATTTCTTT. It specifies CASTTTGLGTEDFF.

At least ten counts were recorded for this clone. Likely a read error: the CDR3 ends without its conserved phenylalanine or tryptophan. This chain joins TRBV6-2 or TRBV6-3 and TRBJ2-7; D gene unclear. Germline lookup yields CDR1 MNHEY and CDR2 SVGEGT. The length of the CDR3 is 14 residues. With 7 bases removed from V and 5 bases from J, the gap between germline ends came to 18 bases. The CDR3 DNA follows: TGTGCCAGCAAACGAGGACGCAGCAATGACGAGCAGTACCTC. This gives the protein CASKRGRSNDEQYL.

CDR3 DNA sequence: TGTGCCAGCGGTCTCGGGACACGTTATTCACCCCTCCACTTT. Its protein product is CASGLGTRYSPLHF. The rearrangement uses TRBV5-6 and TRBJ1-6, with D possibly TRBD1 on 6 matching bases. The CDR3 extends over 14 amino acids. Per the germline V gene, CDR1 is SGHDT and CDR2 is YYEEEE. Trimming took off 7 bases at V and 8 bases at J, with 16 bases between the two ends.

The table lists this clone with many counts. The J gene is TRBJ2-1, the V gene TRBV7-3; D remains ambiguous. V was shortened by 2 bases and J by 9 bases, with 14 bases between the two germline ends. This CDR3 is 14 amino acids long. CDR1 SGHTA and CDR2 FQGTGA come from the germline V gene. CDR3 region: CASSLSGLPSEQFF. DNA of the CDR3: TGTGCCAGCAGCTTATCGGGCCTCCCGAGTGAGCAGTTCTTC.

The sample holds a few counts of this clone. A read error is possible here, since a much larger clone lies one base away. The V gene is TRBV20-1, the J gene TRBJ2-7, with 8 bases that match TRBD2. J lost 3 bases, V lost 3 bases, and 10 bases had no gene match. Germline CDR1 DFQATT, CDR2 SNEGSKA (reference sequence). This CDR3 is 15 amino acids long. This CDR3 is CSARPPVAGGYEQYF. Here the CDR3 DNA reads TGCAGTGCTAGGCCCCCAGTGGCGGGAGGCTACGAGCAGTACTTC.

This clone was counted ten times or more. V gene TRBV19 combines with J gene TRBJ1-2; no clear D gene. The CDR3 has 15 amino acids. V lost 0 bases to trimming and J lost 4 bases, with 12 bases between them. Germline CDR1 is LNHDA and CDR2 is SQIVND (reference sequence). CDR3 bases: TGTGCCAGTAGTATAGAAGCCGGTGTCTCCTATGGCTACACCTTC. It is translated as CASSIEAGVSYGYTF.

This clone has ten or more counts. The chain is built from TRBV12-3 or TRBV12-4 and TRBJ2-1; TRBD2 matches 8 bases. This CDR3 has 16 residues. V was pared by 7 bases and J by 5 bases, with 13 bases of the junction left unmatched. This CDR3 is CASTKAPGGGNNEQFF. The CDR3 nucleotides are TGTGCCAGCACCAAAGCCCCGGGGGGGGGGAACAATGAGCAGTTCTTC.